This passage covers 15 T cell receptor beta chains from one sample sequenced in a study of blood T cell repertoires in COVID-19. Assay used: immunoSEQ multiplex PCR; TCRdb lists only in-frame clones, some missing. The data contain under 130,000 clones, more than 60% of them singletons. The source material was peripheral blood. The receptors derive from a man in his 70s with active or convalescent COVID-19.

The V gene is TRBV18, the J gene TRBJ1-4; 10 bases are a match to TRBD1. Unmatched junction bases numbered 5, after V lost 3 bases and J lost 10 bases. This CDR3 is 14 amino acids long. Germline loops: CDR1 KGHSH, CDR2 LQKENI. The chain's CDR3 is CASSPATGGGKLFF. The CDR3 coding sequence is TGTGCCAGCTCACCTGCGACAGGGGGCGGAAAACTGTTTTTT.

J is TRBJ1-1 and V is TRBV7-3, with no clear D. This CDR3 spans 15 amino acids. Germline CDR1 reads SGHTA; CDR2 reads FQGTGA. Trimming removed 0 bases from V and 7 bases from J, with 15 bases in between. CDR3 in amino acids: CASSLTGASSDEAFF. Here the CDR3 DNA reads TGTGCCAGCAGCTTAACGGGCGCCTCTTCCGATGAAGCTTTCTTT.

As DNA, the CDR3 is TGTGCCAGCAGCCAAGATCTGGCAGGGGGCAATGAGCAGTTCTTC. Translating gives CASSQDLAGGNEQFF. The chain has TRBV4-2 and TRBJ2-1, with TRBD1 matching 7 bases. CDR3 size: 15 residues. The J segment lost 6 bases and the V segment lost 0 bases, leaving 5 bases of the junction unmatched. Germline V lookup: CDR1 LGHNA, CDR2 YNFKEQ.

CDR3 in DNA: TGTGCCAGCAGTTATCCTACAGGGGTCTATAATTCACCCCTCCACTTT. This sequence encodes CASSYPTGVYNSPLHF. This chain links TRBV28 with TRBJ1-6; 7 bases align to TRBD1. Per germline, CDR1 MDHEN and CDR2 SYDVKM. The V and J ends lost 4 bases and 3 bases, in that order; junction bases with no gene match: 6. This CDR3 is built from 16 residues. The whole variable domain, remainder taken from reference TRBV28 and TRBJ1-6, is DVKVTQSSRYLVKRTGEKVFLECVQDMDHENMFWYRQDPGLGLRLIYFSYDVKMKEKGDIPEGYSVSREKKERFSLILESASTNQTSMYLCASSYPTGVYNSPLHFGNGTRLTVT.

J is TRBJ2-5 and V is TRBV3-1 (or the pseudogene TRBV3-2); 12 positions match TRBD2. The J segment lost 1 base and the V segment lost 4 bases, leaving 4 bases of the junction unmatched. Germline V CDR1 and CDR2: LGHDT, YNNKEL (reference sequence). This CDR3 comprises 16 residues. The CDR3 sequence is CASSPGLAGIQETQYF. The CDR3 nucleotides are TGTGCCAGCAGCCCAGGACTAGCGGGAATCCAAGAGACCCAGTACTTC.

CDR3 sequence reads: CATSGQGAGEQFF. In nucleotides, the CDR3 is TGTGCCACCAGTGGTCAGGGGGCGGGAGAGCAGTTCTTC. The J gene is TRBJ2-1, the V gene TRBV24-1; TRBD1 aligns across 8 bases. This CDR3 has 13 residues. Looked up from germline, CDR1 is KGHDR and CDR2 is SFDVKD. V shed 5 bases, J shed 10 bases, and the junction held 6 bases outside the gene matches.

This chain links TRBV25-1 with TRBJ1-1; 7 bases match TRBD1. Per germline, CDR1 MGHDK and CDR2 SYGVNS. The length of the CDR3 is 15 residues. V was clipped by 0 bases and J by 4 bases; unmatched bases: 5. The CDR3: CASSEYRQGGTEAFF. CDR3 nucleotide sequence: TGTGCCAGCAGTGAATACCGTCAGGGGGGCACTGAAGCTTTCTTT.

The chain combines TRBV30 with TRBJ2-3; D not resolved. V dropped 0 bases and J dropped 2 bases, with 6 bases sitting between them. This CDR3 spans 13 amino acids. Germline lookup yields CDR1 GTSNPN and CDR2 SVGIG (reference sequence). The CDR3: CAWSVGNTDTQYF. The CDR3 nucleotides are TGTGCCTGGAGTGTGGGCAACACAGATACGCAGTATTTT.

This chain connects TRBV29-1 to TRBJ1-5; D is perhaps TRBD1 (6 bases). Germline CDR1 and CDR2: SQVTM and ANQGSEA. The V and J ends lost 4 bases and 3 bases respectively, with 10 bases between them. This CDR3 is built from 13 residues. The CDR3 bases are TGCAGCGTTGCGGACAGTCTCAATCAGCCCCAGCATTTT. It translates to CSVADSLNQPQHF.

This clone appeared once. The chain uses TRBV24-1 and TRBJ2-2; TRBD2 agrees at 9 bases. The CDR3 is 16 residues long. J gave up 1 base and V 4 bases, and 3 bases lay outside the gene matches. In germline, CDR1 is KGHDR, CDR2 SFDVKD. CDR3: CATSDTSGQNTGELFF. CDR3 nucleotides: TGTGCCACCAGTGACACTAGCGGGCAGAACACCGGGGAGCTGTTTTTT.

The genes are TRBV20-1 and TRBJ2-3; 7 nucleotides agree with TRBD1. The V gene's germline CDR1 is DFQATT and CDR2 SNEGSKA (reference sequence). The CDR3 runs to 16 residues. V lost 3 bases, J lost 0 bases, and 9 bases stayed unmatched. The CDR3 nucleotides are TGCAGTGCTAGTGAGGGGGCCGAACTTAGCACAGATACGCAGTATTTT. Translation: CSASEGAELSTDTQYF.

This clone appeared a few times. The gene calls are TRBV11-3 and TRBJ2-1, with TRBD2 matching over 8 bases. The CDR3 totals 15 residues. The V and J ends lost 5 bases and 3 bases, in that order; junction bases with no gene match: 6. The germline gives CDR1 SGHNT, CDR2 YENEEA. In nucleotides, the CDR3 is TGTGCCAGCAGCCCCGGGACTAGGTACTACAATGAGCAGTTCTTC. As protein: CASSPGTRYYNEQFF.

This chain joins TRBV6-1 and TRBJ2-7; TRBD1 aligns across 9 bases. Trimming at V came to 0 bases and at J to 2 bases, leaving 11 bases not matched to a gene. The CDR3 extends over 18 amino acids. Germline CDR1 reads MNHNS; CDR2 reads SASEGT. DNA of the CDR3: TGTGCCAGCAGTGAAGCACGGGACAGGGATTATTGGGCCTACGAGCAGTACTTC. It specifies CASSEARDRDYWAYEQYF.

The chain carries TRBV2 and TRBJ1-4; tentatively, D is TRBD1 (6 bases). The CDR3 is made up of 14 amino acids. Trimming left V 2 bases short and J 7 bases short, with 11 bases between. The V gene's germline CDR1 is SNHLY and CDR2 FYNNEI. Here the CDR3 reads CASSEQGMGEKLFF. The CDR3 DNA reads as TGTGCCAGCAGTGAACAGGGGATGGGTGAAAAACTGTTTTTT.

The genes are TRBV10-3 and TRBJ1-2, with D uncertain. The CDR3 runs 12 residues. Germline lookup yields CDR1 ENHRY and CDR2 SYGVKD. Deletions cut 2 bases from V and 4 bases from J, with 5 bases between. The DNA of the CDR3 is TGTGCCATCAGTGAGAACGGCTATGGCTACACCTTC. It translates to CAISENGYGYTF.